The 18 T cell receptor beta chains given below trace back to one sample, sequenced in a study of shared clonotypes between healthy human individuals. Profiled with immunoSEQ multiplex PCR; TCRdb holds only in-frame clones, not every one. Of about 2.3 million clones in the sample, just under 95% are singletons; the top ten hold roughly 0.34%. Sample: naive CD4+ T cells from PBMCs. The subset here: CD45RA+ positively selected. These receptors were collected from a man aged 18 to 35 in good health. Some clones in this sample may be carry-over from other donors' samples.

V and J are TRBV6-5 and TRBJ1-3; D not resolved. Trimming stripped 4 bases from V and 2 bases from J, with 12 bases between. Germline assignment: CDR1 MNHEY and CDR2 SVGAGI. This CDR3 is 15 amino acids long. Here the CDR3 reads CASSLASRPGNTIYF. The CDR3 DNA is TGTGCCAGCAGTTTGGCCTCACGGCCTGGAAACACCATATATTTT.

The chain couples TRBV18 to TRBJ2-1; a possible D gene is TRBD1 (6 bases). Germline assignment: CDR1 KGHSH and CDR2 LQKENI. The CDR3 runs to 14 residues. Trimming shortened V by 2 bases and J by 7 bases, and 12 bases separated the two germline ends. CDR3 in amino acids: CASSPSNRDNEQFF. The CDR3 bases are TGTGCCAGCTCACCATCTAACAGGGATAATGAGCAGTTCTTC.

In this sample, this clone turned up once. CDR3 sequence reads: CASSKVRGGEQYF. CDR3 sequence (DNA): TGTGCCAGCTCTAAAGTCAGGGGTGGAGAGCAGTACTTC. The V and J genes are TRBV5-8 and TRBJ2-7; tentative D call: TRBD1 (6 bases). V lost 7 bases and J lost 7, with 18 bases in between. This CDR3 contains 13 residues. CDR1 SGHTS and CDR2 YDEGEE come from the germline V gene.

The chain employs TRBV2 and TRBJ1-1; D is uncertain. Looked up from germline, CDR1 is SNHLY and CDR2 is FYNNEI. The CDR3 runs to 12 residues. V lost 11 bases and J lost 8, with 18 bases in between. CDR3 sequence (DNA): TGTGCCCGCCCCAGCAGGCCTTCCGAAGCTTTCTTT. Encoded protein: CARPSRPSEAFF.

The chain links TRBV6-6 to TRBJ1-1; no clear D gene. V gave up 6 bases and J gave up 6 bases, with 20 bases separating them. This CDR3 is built from 15 residues. Germline V CDR1 and CDR2: MNHNY, SVGAGI (reference sequence). CDR3 sequence reads: CASRLTWTAGAEAFF. CDR3 nucleotides: TGTGCCAGCAGACTTACTTGGACGGCGGGAGCTGAAGCTTTCTTT.

The gene calls are TRBV9 and TRBJ2-1; possibly TRBD2 for D (6 bases). The CDR3 runs to 14 residues. Germline V gene lookup returns CDR1 SGDLS and CDR2 YYNGEE. V lost 2 bases and J lost 7, with 13 bases in between. The CDR3 DNA follows: TGTGCCAGCAGCGTCGGGGGTGTGGAAAATGAGCAGTTCTTC. Translated: CASSVGGVENEQFF.

This clone was picked up one time. J is TRBJ2-4 and V is TRBV11-2; TRBD2 might be the D (6 bases). The germline V and J ends were trimmed by 4 bases and 5 bases, with 24 bases remaining between them. CDR1 SGHAT and CDR2 FQNNGV come from the germline V gene. This CDR3 contains 18 residues. The CDR3 protein is CASSSLVGGEGKQNIQYF. The CDR3 DNA reads as TGTGCCAGCAGCTCGTTGGTGGGGGGAGAAGGCAAGCAAAACATTCAGTACTTC.

Comments on this clone: The sample carries other DNA sequences with the same CDR3. The chain couples TRBV19 to TRBJ1-3; D not resolved. CDR1 is LNHDA, CDR2 SQIVND, per germline (reference sequence). V was shortened by 3 bases and J by 0 bases, with 6 bases between the two germline ends. CDR3 length equals 14 residues. The CDR3 DNA is TGTGCCAGTAGTATTCAGAGCTCTGGAAACACCATATATTTT. As protein: CASSIQSSGNTIYF.

This rearrangement joins TRBV28 to TRBJ2-5, with TRBD2 matching 10 bases. Germline CDR1 is MDHEN and CDR2 is SYDVKM. CDR3 length: 17 amino acids. V lost 6 bases, J lost 2 bases, and 12 bases stayed unmatched. CDR3 loop: CASSRGTSDRRQETQYF. CDR3 DNA sequence: TGTGCCAGCAGCCGTGGGACTAGCGACAGGAGGCAAGAGACCCAGTACTTC.

This clone was found a few times. Additional DNA sequences in this sample encode the identical CDR3. This rearrangement joins TRBV11-2 to TRBJ2-7; D may correspond to TRBD1 or TRBD2 (6 bases each). The CDR3 runs 15 residues. Germline V CDR1 and CDR2: SGHAT, FQNNGV. Trimming shortened V by 0 bases and J by 2 bases, and 11 bases separated the two germline ends. CDR3 sequence: CASSLDRGGPYEQYF. The CDR3 DNA sequence: TGTGCCAGCAGCTTAGATCGAGGGGGGCCCTACGAGCAGTACTTC.

This chain joins TRBV19 and TRBJ2-5, with 8 nucleotides matching TRBD2. The CDR3 extends over 14 amino acids. Losses at the gene ends were 7 bases for V and 4 bases for J; bases not matched to a gene: 8. The germline V gene has CDR1 LNHDA and CDR2 SQIVND (reference sequence). The CDR3 loop reads CASKGGRSRETQYF. The CDR3 DNA reads as TGTGCCAGTAAAGGCGGGAGGAGTAGAGAGACCCAGTACTTC.

The chain carries TRBV7-9 and TRBJ2-7; D is uncertain. V lost 3 bases, J lost 2 bases, and 8 bases lay in between. Germline assignment: CDR1 SEHNR and CDR2 FQNEAQ (reference sequence). The length of the CDR3 is 13 residues. CDR3 region: CASSLEFPYEQYF. CDR3 sequence (DNA): TGTGCCAGCAGCTTGGAGTTCCCCTACGAGCAGTACTTC. Looking up the rest from reference TRBV7-9 and TRBJ2-7 gives the full variable domain: DTGVSQNPRHKITKRGQNVTFRCDPISEHNRLYWYRQTLGQGPEFLTYFQNEAQLEKSRLLSDRFSAERPKGSFSTLEIQRTEQGDSAMYLCASSLEFPYEQYFGPGTRLTVT.

This chain uses TRBV2 with TRBJ2-4, with D uncertain. The CDR3 is made up of 15 amino acids. Between the trimmed V and J ends, which lost 7 bases and 0 bases, there was a span of 13 bases. Germline lookup yields CDR1 SNHLY and CDR2 FYNNEI. This CDR3 is CASKSEVLAKNIQYF. CDR3 DNA sequence: TGTGCCAGCAAATCCGAAGTCTTAGCCAAAAACATTCAGTACTTC.

The chain recombines TRBV4-3 with TRBJ2-5, with D unclear. The V end was cut by 0 bases, the J end by 4 bases, with 9 bases between. CDR3 length equals 14 residues. CDR1 is LGHNA, CDR2 YSLEER, per germline. The CDR3 sequence: CASSQDGSGETQYF. The CDR3 DNA reads as TGCGCCAGCAGCCAAGATGGTAGTGGAGAGACCCAGTACTTC.

This rearrangement joins TRBV5-4 to TRBJ2-3, with TRBD2 identical over 11 bases. This CDR3 is 16 amino acids long. The germline V gene encodes CDR1 SGHNT and CDR2 YYREEE (reference sequence). J lost 0 bases, V lost 4 bases, and 4 bases had no gene match. The CDR3 loop is CASSARLAGSTDTQYF. The CDR3 region has the DNA TGTGCCAGCAGCGCCAGACTAGCGGGGAGCACAGATACGCAGTATTTT.

The chain has TRBV28 and TRBJ1-5, with D hard to call. This CDR3 comprises 11 residues. Trimming removed 6 bases at V and 5 bases at J, with 5 bases between. The germline CDR1 and CDR2 sequences are MDHEN and SYDVKM. CDR3 residues: CASRTDQPQHF. CDR3 DNA sequence: TGTGCCAGCAGAACCGATCAGCCCCAGCATTTT.

The CDR3: CASTPPPGPEQYF. In DNA, the CDR3 is TGTGCCAGCACCCCCCCTCCCGGGCCCGAGCAGTACTTC. The chain joins TRBV12-1 to TRBJ2-7. TRBV12-1 is an annotated pseudogene. The CDR3 is 13 amino acids.

This clone was observed a single time. This chain joins TRBV5-8 and TRBJ2-1, with 7 nucleotides matching TRBD1. Germline CDR1 is SGHTS and CDR2 is YDEGEE. The junction had 2 bases not matched to a gene; V was cut back by 4 bases and J by 4 bases. This CDR3 spans 13 amino acids. The CDR3 DNA reads as TGTGCCAGCAGCAGGGACAGATACAATGAGCAGTTCTTC. It translates to CASSRDRYNEQFF. The full variable domain, completed using reference TRBV5-8 and TRBJ2-1, is EAGVTQSPTHLIKTRGQQATLRCSPISGHTSVYWYQQALGLGLQFLLWYDEGEERNRGNFPPRFSGRQFPNYSSELNVNALELEDSALYLCASSRDRYNEQFFGPGTRLTVL.